Below are 22 T cell receptor beta chains sequenced from a single sample in a study of Tregs in tolerant kidney transplant recipients. The assay was immunoSEQ multiplex PCR, and TCRdb's table has in-frame clones only and misses some. The sample carries a few thousand clones, nearly 90% recorded once. The antigens for these receptors are not known. The sample here was Tregs from blood cultured with allogeneic cells, taken before the transplant. The receptors shown here come from a human patient who received a combined kidney and bone marrow transplant.

The chain uses TRBV6-5 and TRBJ2-1, with 10 bases lining up with TRBD1. CDR1 and CDR2 from the germline V gene are MNHEY and SVGAGI. There are 16 residues in the CDR3. After removal of 0 bases from V and 5 bases from J, the junction contained 4 bases not matched to a gene. This CDR3 is CASSYSGTGANNEQFF. The CDR3 nucleotides read TGTGCCAGCAGTTACTCCGGGACAGGGGCAAACAATGAGCAGTTCTTC.

J is TRBJ1-3 and V is TRBV6-5; a weak D match, TRBD1 (5 bases). V shed 7 bases and J shed 2 bases, with 9 bases lying between them. The CDR3 contains 13 residues. Germline V gene data show CDR1 as MNHEY and CDR2 as SVGAGI. CDR3 sequence (DNA): TGTGCCAGCACGGGGGGTCCTGGAAACACCATATATTTT. Encoded protein: CASTGGPGNTIYF.

CDR3 nucleotide sequence: TGCGCCAGCACCGATGACAGGGGGCGGAATGAAGCTTTCTTT. It encodes CASTDDRGRNEAFF. V gene TRBV5-1 combines with J gene TRBJ1-1; the match to TRBD1 covers 10 bases. The CDR3 has 14 amino acids. Trimming took 6 bases from V and 7 from J; bases not matched to a gene: 9. From germline, CDR1 is SGHRS and CDR2 YFSETQ. Combining the CDR3 with reference TRBV5-1 and TRBJ1-1 gives the whole variable domain KAGVTQTPRYLIKTRGQQVTLSCSPISGHRSVSWYQQTPGQGLQFLFEYFSETQRNKGNFPGRFSGRQFSNSRSEMNVSTLELGDSALYLCASTDDRGRNEAFFGQGTRLTVV.

The chain couples TRBV28 to TRBJ1-2; D unresolved. This CDR3 region has 14 residues. Trimming removed 3 bases from V and 8 bases from J, with 16 bases in between. Germline V gives CDR1 MDHEN, CDR2 SYDVKM. The CDR3 region has the DNA TGTGCCAGCAGTTTCATGGCGGACTTAGGGGGCTACACCTTC. Residues: CASSFMADLGGYTF.

This chain connects TRBV5-1 to TRBJ2-4; 11 nucleotides agree with TRBD1. There are 18 residues in the CDR3. From germline, CDR1 is SGHRS and CDR2 YFSETQ. V gave up 3 bases and J gave up 0 bases; unmatched junction bases: 8. The CDR3 DNA sequence: TGCGCCAGCAGCTCGGGACAGGGGGGATGGGTAGCCAAAAACATTCAGTACTTC. Protein product: CASSSGQGGWVAKNIQYF.

This chain links TRBV22-1 with TRBJ2-6. TRBV22-1 is described as a pseudogene. This CDR3 is built from 18 residues. The CDR3 DNA sequence: TGTCCTGGGAGTGGTTATGGAAACGAACAAAGTCGGGCCAACGTCCTGACTTTC. Translation gives CPGSGYGNEQSRANVLTF.

A single count supports this clone. The chain uses TRBV10-3 and TRBJ2-7; no clear D gene. Trimming removed 0 bases at V and 0 bases at J, with 6 bases between. Germline loops: CDR1 ENHRY, CDR2 SYGVKD. This CDR3 has 14 amino acids. The CDR3 region is CAISESKSSYEQYF. The CDR3 DNA reads as TGTGCCATCAGTGAGTCGAAAAGCTCCTACGAGCAGTACTTC.

The chain is built from TRBV4-3 and TRBJ2-1; TRBD1 is a possible D gene (6 bases). Germline assignment: CDR1 LGHNA and CDR2 YSLEER. The CDR3 extends over 17 amino acids. V was trimmed by 5 bases and J by 0 bases, leaving 17 bases between them. CDR3 DNA sequence: TGCGCCAGCAGCGTACTCCCCGGGACAAGCTCCTACAATGAGCAGTTCTTC. Protein: CASSVLPGTSSYNEQFF.

This clone has just a few counts. This chain uses TRBV5-1 with TRBJ2-3; 8 nucleotides align to TRBD1. From germline, CDR1 is SGHRS and CDR2 YFSETQ. The CDR3 sequence is 16 residues long. Germline trimming cut 1 base from V and 2 bases from J; bases unmatched to any gene: 6. The CDR3 reads CASSLIGTGNTDTQYF. CDR3 nucleotides: TGCGCCAGCAGCTTGATAGGGACAGGCAACACAGATACGCAGTATTTT.

The chain couples TRBV27 to TRBJ1-2; 7 bases agree with TRBD1. CDR3 length: 11 amino acids. V dropped 7 bases and J dropped 5; count of bases not matched to a gene: 1. Germline V gene sequence: CDR1 MNHEY, CDR2 SMNVEV (reference sequence). The CDR3 sequence is CASKGAYGYTF. CDR3 nucleotides: TGTGCCAGCAAGGGGGCGTATGGCTACACCTTC.

This chain connects TRBV19 to TRBJ2-2; TRBD1 matches 8 bases. Trimming removed 9 bases from V and 5 bases from J; junction bases left unmatched: 11. CDR3 length equals 15 residues. Germline V gives CDR1 LNHDA, CDR2 SQIVND (reference sequence). The CDR3: CASRPTGTGTGELFF. The CDR3 DNA sequence: TGTGCCAGCAGGCCGACCGGGACAGGAACCGGGGAGCTGTTTTTT. The full variable domain, completed using reference TRBV19 and TRBJ2-2, is DGGITQSPKYLFRKEGQNVTLSCEQNLNHDAMYWYRQDPGQGLRLIYYSQIVNDFQKGDIAEGYSVSREKKESFPLTVTSAQKNPTAFYLCASRPTGTGTGELFFGEGSRLTVL.

Of note for this clone: The sample holds other DNA sequences that translate to the same CDR3. V and J are TRBV5-1 and TRBJ2-4; 11 bases are shared with TRBD1. The CDR3 totals 18 residues. The V gene's germline CDR1 is SGHRS and CDR2 YFSETQ. Trimming at V came to 4 bases and at J to 0 bases, leaving 9 bases not matched to a gene. CDR3 sequence reads: CASSLGQGGWVAKNIQYF. The CDR3 DNA follows: TGCGCCAGCAGCCTGGGACAGGGGGGATGGGTAGCCAAAAACATTCAGTACTTC. The variable domain in full, completed from reference TRBV5-1 and TRBJ2-4, reads KAGVTQTPRYLIKTRGQQVTLSCSPISGHRSVSWYQQTPGQGLQFLFEYFSETQRNKGNFPGRFSGRQFSNSRSEMNVSTLELGDSALYLCASSLGQGGWVAKNIQYFGAGTRLSVL.

Only one count was recorded for this clone. V gene TRBV11-2 combines with J gene TRBJ1-3; maybe TRBD1 (5 bases). Germline CDR1 SGHAT, CDR2 FQNNGV. V shed 2 bases and J shed 4 bases, with 15 bases lying between them. There are 16 residues in the CDR3. DNA for the CDR3: TGTGCCAGCAGCTTATACGGGGGTTGGTGGGGAAACACCATATATTTT. It codes for CASSLYGGWWGNTIYF.

The V gene is TRBV6-1, the J gene TRBJ2-5, with D hard to call. The V end lost 5 bases, the J end lost 5 bases, and 9 bases lay between the germline ends. The CDR3 sequence is 12 residues long. Germline-derived CDR1 and CDR2 are MNHNS and SASEGT. The CDR3 is CASSRHLETQYF. In DNA form, the CDR3 reads TGTGCCAGCAGTAGGCATTTGGAGACCCAGTACTTC.

The genes are TRBV7-2 and TRBJ2-7, with TRBD2 matching over 7 bases. J was trimmed by 0 bases and V by 5 bases; bases with no gene match: 13. The CDR3 consists of 17 residues. Germline CDR1 is SGHTA and CDR2 is FQGNSA. The CDR3 nucleotides read TGTGCCAGCAGCCTCTACCGACTAGCACCGCTCTCCTACGAGCAGTACTTC. Its protein is CASSLYRLAPLSYEQYF.

The V and J genes are TRBV5-5 and TRBJ2-3; D not resolved. The germline gives CDR1 SGHKS, CDR2 YYEKEE (reference sequence). V was trimmed by 1 base and J by 1 base, leaving 7 bases between them. The CDR3 has 14 amino acids. The CDR3 DNA sequence: TGTGCCAGCAGCTTGAACGCGGGCACAGATACGCAGTATTTT. Its translation is CASSLNAGTDTQYF.

V and J are TRBV6-5 and TRBJ1-2; 7 positions match TRBD1. There are 16 residues in the CDR3. V dropped 0 bases and J dropped 8; count of bases not matched to a gene: 12. Per germline, CDR1 MNHEY and CDR2 SVGAGI. CDR3 sequence reads: CASSYSTSGGSRGYTF. The CDR3 DNA is TGTGCCAGCAGTTACTCGACGTCAGGGGGTTCGCGCGGCTACACCTTC.

CDR3 nucleotides: TGTGCCAGCAGTTTATACAGGGGATTTGGCTACACCTTC. Translating gives CASSLYRGFGYTF. The V gene is TRBV27, the J gene TRBJ1-2, with TRBD1 identical over 7 bases. CDR1 MNHEY and CDR2 SMNVEV come from the germline V gene (reference sequence). Unmatched junction bases numbered 3, after V lost 1 base and J lost 7 bases. The CDR3 contains 13 residues.

This clone has just one count. This rearrangement joins TRBV4-3 to TRBJ2-3; D is perhaps TRBD1 or TRBD2 (6 bases each). The CDR3 runs 16 residues. The germline CDR1 and CDR2 sequences are LGHNA and YSLEER. The ends were cut back, 1 base at V and 0 bases at J, with 11 bases in the middle. The CDR3 nucleotides are TGCGCCAGCAGCCAAGGGAGGGGGTCTAGCACAGATACGCAGTATTTT. Protein: CASSQGRGSSTDTQYF.

The chain carries TRBV7-2 and TRBJ1-5; D gene uncertain. V was trimmed by 1 base and J by 7 bases, leaving 11 bases between them. CDR3 length: 14 residues. Germline assignment: CDR1 SGHTA and CDR2 FQGNSA. In nucleotides, the CDR3 is TGTGCCAGCAGCTTAGACTCGAGTGGACAGCCCCAGCATTTT. It specifies CASSLDSSGQPQHF. The whole variable domain, filled in from reference TRBV7-2 and TRBJ1-5, reads GAGVSQSPSNKVTEKGKDVELRCDPISGHTALYWYRQSLGQGLEFLIYFQGNSAPDKSGLPSDRFSAERTGGSVSTLTIQRTQQEDSAVYLCASSLDSSGQPQHFGDGTRLSIL.

The CDR3 sequence: CASSSETDREGFKQYF. As DNA, the CDR3 is TGCGCCAGCAGCTCGGAGACGGACAGAGAAGGTTTTAAGCAGTACTTC. V usage is TRBV5-1 and J usage is TRBJ2-7, with D maybe TRBD1 (6 bases). CDR1 is SGHRS, CDR2 YFSETQ, per germline. CDR3 length: 16 amino acids. Trimming cost V 3 bases and J 8 bases, with 24 bases left between them.

V gene TRBV11-3 combines with J gene TRBJ2-7; D gene unclear. V lost 3 bases and J 1 base, leaving 7 bases between the germline ends. The CDR3 extends over 13 amino acids. Germline-derived CDR1 and CDR2 are SGHNT and YENEEA. CDR3 coding DNA: TGTGCCAGCAGCTTCGGACCATCCTACGAGCAGTACTTC. Residues: CASSFGPSYEQYF. The entire variable domain, with the rest obtained from reference TRBV11-3 and TRBJ2-7, is as follows: EAGVVQSPRYKIIEKKQPVAFWCNPISGHNTLYWYLQNLGQGPELLIRYENEEAVDDSQLPKDRFSAERLKGVDSTLKIQPAELGDSAVYLCASSFGPSYEQYFGPGTRLTVT.